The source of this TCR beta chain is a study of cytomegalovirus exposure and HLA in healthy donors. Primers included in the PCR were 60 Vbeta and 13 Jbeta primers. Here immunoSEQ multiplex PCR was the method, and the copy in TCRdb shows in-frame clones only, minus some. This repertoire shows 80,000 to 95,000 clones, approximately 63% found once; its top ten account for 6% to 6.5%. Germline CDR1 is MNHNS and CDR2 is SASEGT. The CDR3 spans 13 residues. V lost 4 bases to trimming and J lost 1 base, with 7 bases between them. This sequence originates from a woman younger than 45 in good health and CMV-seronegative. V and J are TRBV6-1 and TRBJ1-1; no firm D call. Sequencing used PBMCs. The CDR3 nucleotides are TGTGCCAGCAGTGTATTTAAGAACACTGAAGCTTTCTTT. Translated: CASSVFKNTEAFF.